Described below is a single T cell receptor beta chain sequence and its context. Its matching antigen is unknown. The data stem from a study of T cell responses to AZD1222 COVID-19 vaccine. About the research overall: Whether given at about 4 or about 12 weeks, second doses were pooled.

CDR1 is SGHVS and CDR2 is FQNEAQ in the germline V gene. Trimming cost V 4 bases and J 2 bases, with 12 bases left between them. CDR3 length: 14 residues. The table came from immunoSEQ multiplex PCR; TCRdb's copy has only in-frame clones and leaves some out. In the table there are some 150,000 clones, approximately 90% of which are singletons. General study points: There were vaccine-associated CD4 TCRs across spike, dominant at 160-218 and 743-854. Clonal diversity may have been underestimated, and the donors were mostly white British, with more females than males.

This chain connects TRBV7-8 to TRBJ2-7; either TRBD1 or TRBD2 may supply D (5 bases each). This TCR was sampled from an adult in good health. The sequencing here drew on peripheral blood, taken on day 0 of AZD1222 vaccination. The CDR3 nucleotides are TGTGCCAGCAGCTCCGGGACGGGGACCTACGAGCAGTACTTC. This gives the protein CASSSGTGTYEQYF. The full variable domain, completed using reference TRBV7-8 and TRBJ2-7, is GAGVSQSPRYKVAKRGQDVALRCDPISGHVSLFWYQQALGQGPEFLTYFQNEAQLDKSGLPSDRFFAERPEGSVSTLKIQRTQQEDSAVYLCASSSGTGTYEQYFGPGTRLTVT.